Listed below are T cell receptor beta chains from one sample, sequenced in a study of T cell repertoires in cytomegalovirus infection. TCRdb redid the calling of the reads with MiXCR, one entry per CDR3 protein. The table has about 130,000 distinct CDR3 sequences, roughly 25% seen once. No antigens are known for them. Source material: PBMCs, sequenced either directly or after in vitro stimulation (not recorded which). Source of these receptors: a human donor in good health (CMV status not recorded). Some clones in this sample may be carry-over from other donors' samples. CDR3s include the opening cysteine and the closing phenylalanine or tryptophan. The D gene is left open where the match is weak. Clone size, where shown, is once, few, many, or a class for clones that have expanded.

clone_size	v_call	j_call	d_call	cdr3_aa	cdr3_nt
many	TRBV7-8	TRBJ1-1	TRBD1	CASSRQGVRSVTEAFF	TGTGCCAGCAGCCGACAGGGTGTGAGATCGGTAACTGAAGCTTTCTTT
NA	TRBV7-9	TRBJ2-5	NA	CASSSSGKETQYF	TGTGCCAGCAGCTCCTCGGGGAAAGAGACCCAGTACTTC
NA	TRBV18	TRBJ1-6	NA	CASSPARTRYNSPLHF	TGTGCCAGCTCACCAGCGAGGACTCGGTATAATTCACCCCTCCACTTT
few	TRBV2	TRBJ2-3	NA	CASKNLRPLTDTQYF	TGTGCCAGCAAGAATCTCAGGCCCCTCACAGATACGCAGTATTTT
NA	TRBV12-3/TRBV12-4	TRBJ1-1	NA	CASSFNRAGTEAFF	TGTGCCAGCAGTTTTAATCGGGCTGGGACTGAAGCTTTCTTT
NA	TRBV20-1	TRBJ2-5	TRBD2	CSARDPLAGPQETQYF	TGCAGTGCTAGAGATCCGCTAGCGGGGCCCCAAGAGACCCAGTACTTC
few	TRBV6-2/TRBV6-3	TRBJ1-1	NA	CASRTLRGMNTEAFF	TGTGCCAGCAGAACGCTCAGGGGAATGAACACTGAAGCTTTCTTT
NA	TRBV20-1	TRBJ2-1	NA	CSAPEASRYNEQFF	TGCAGTGCACCAGAGGCGAGCCGGTACAATGAGCAGTTCTTC
few	TRBV7-6	TRBJ1-2	NA	CATTVVGNYGYTF	TGTGCCACCACCGTTGTTGGGAACTATGGCTACACCTTC
NA	TRBV6-2/TRBV6-3	TRBJ2-7	TRBD1	CASSEGGLYEQYF	TGTGCCAGCAGTGAAGGGGGCTTATACGAGCAGTACTTC
many	TRBV7-2	TRBJ2-1	NA	CASGPAGSYNEQFF	TGTGCCAGCGGGCCGGCAGGATCCTACAATGAGCAGTTCTTC
NA	TRBV20-1	TRBJ2-1	TRBD2	CSARGFTGTSSYNEQFF	TGCAGTGCTAGGGGATTCACCGGGACTAGCTCCTACAATGAGCAGTTCTTC
NA	TRBV18	TRBJ2-1	NA	CASSPTRIPNHNEQFF	TGTGCCAGCTCCCCGACTAGGATCCCCAACCACAATGAGCAGTTCTTC
NA	TRBV20-1	TRBJ2-7	TRBD2	CSASDLTSGAYEQYF	TGCAGTGCTAGCGACCTCACTAGCGGAGCCTACGAGCAGTACTTC
many	TRBV7-9	TRBJ2-2	TRBD2	CASSLLNLAGNTGELFF	TGTGCCAGCAGCTTGTTGAATCTAGCGGGGAACACCGGGGAGCTGTTTTTT
many	TRBV27	TRBJ1-1	NA	CASSLTGADTEAFF	TGTGCCAGCAGTTTAACCGGGGCAGACACTGAAGCTTTCTTT
NA	TRBV7-2	TRBJ1-3	TRBD1	CASSPWDRVPNTIYF	TGTGCCAGCAGCCCCTGGGACAGGGTTCCGAACACCATATATTTT